Given below is one TCR beta chain in context. As yet, its antigen is unknown. This entry is derived from a study of T cell responses to AZD1222 COVID-19 vaccine. General study points: Increases in Spike-specific TCR breadth and depth were seen after two AZD1222 doses. Repertoires were sampled only after the peak T cell response.

Looked up from germline, CDR1 is LNHDA and CDR2 is SQIVND (reference sequence). The CDR3 sequence is 14 residues long. Trimming removed 5 bases at V and 4 bases at J, with 15 bases between. Profiling relied on immunoSEQ multiplex PCR, and the TCRdb table lists in-frame clones only, not all of them. The sample lists 90,000 to 150,000 clones, approximately 89% occurring once. The V and J genes are TRBV19 and TRBJ2-7; TRBD1 is a possible D gene (5 bases). The sequence was collected from an adult in good health. Sequenced material: peripheral blood, taken on day 0 of AZD1222 vaccination. The CDR3 protein is CASSPWGLGYEQYF. DNA for the CDR3: TGTGCCAGTAGTCCGTGGGGCCTAGGGTACGAGCAGTACTTC. The full variable domain, completed using reference TRBV19 and TRBJ2-7, is DGGITQSPKYLFRKEGQNVTLSCEQNLNHDAMYWYRQDPGQGLRLIYYSQIVNDFQKGDIAEGYSVSREKKESFPLTVTSAQKNPTAFYLCASSPWGLGYEQYFGPGTRLTVT.